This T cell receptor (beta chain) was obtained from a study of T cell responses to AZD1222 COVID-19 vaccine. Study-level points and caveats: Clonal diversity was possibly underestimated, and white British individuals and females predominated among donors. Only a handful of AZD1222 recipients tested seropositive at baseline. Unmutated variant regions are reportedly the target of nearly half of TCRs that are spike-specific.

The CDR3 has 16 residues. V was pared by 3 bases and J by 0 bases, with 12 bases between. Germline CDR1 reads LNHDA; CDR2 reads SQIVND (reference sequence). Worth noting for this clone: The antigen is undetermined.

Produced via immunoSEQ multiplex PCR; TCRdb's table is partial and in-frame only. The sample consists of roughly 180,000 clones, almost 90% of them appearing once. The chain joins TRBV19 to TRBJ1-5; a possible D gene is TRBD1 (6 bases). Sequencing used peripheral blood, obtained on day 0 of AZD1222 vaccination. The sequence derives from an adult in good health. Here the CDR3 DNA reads TGTGCCAGTAGTATTAACAGGGAATATAGCAATCAGCCCCAGCATTTT. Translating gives CASSINREYSNQPQHF. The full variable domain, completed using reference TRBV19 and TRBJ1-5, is DGGITQSPKYLFRKEGQNVTLSCEQNLNHDAMYWYRQDPGQGLRLIYYSQIVNDFQKGDIAEGYSVSREKKESFPLTVTSAQKNPTAFYLCASSINREYSNQPQHFGDGTRLSIL.